These 7 T cell receptor beta chains were all obtained from the same sample, sequenced in a study of breast tumors, draining lymph nodes, adjacent tissues. Each CDR3 protein gets one entry after TCRdb re-called the multiplex PCR reads with MiXCR. The sample lists hundreds of thousands of distinct CDR3 sequences, less than 40% occurring once. Samples came from axillary lymph nodes draining the breast cancer. Input material: axillary lymph node tissue. These receptor sequences come from a female donor with breast cancer. Some clones in this sample may be carry-over from other donors' samples.

This clonotype was seen ten or more times. The CDR3 DNA sequence: TGTGCCAGCAGCCTCGGACTAGCCTCCACAGATACGCAGTATTTT. Protein product: CASSLGLASTDTQYF. J is TRBJ2-3 and V is TRBV12-3 or TRBV12-4, with 8 bases matching TRBD2. The CDR3 consists of 15 residues. V shed 6 bases and J 2 bases; nucleotides not matched to a gene: 7.

This clonotype was seen at least ten times. This chain uses TRBV7-9 with TRBJ2-5; 11 bases agree with TRBD1. The germline V gene has CDR1 SEHNR and CDR2 FQNEAQ (reference sequence). The CDR3 has 16 amino acids. V was pared by 4 bases and J by 5 bases, with 9 bases of the junction left unmatched. The CDR3 here is CASSSDGQGAGETQYF. CDR3 bases: TGTGCCAGCAGCTCAGACGGACAGGGGGCAGGGGAGACCCAGTACTTC.

The chain couples TRBV2 to TRBJ2-3; 11 bases are a match to TRBD2. The V gene's germline CDR1 is SNHLY and CDR2 FYNNEI. V dropped 6 bases and J dropped 6; count of bases not matched to a gene: 5. CDR3 size: 14 residues. CDR3 coding DNA: TGTGCCAGCAGAGGGGCTAGCGGGAGGGATACGCAGTATTTT. Encoded protein: CASRGASGRDTQYF.

This rearrangement joins TRBV20-1 to TRBJ1-2; D remains ambiguous. V lost 3 bases and J 6 bases, leaving 14 bases between the germline ends. The CDR3 length is 13 residues. Per germline, CDR1 DFQATT and CDR2 SNEGSKA (reference sequence). The CDR3 DNA reads TGCAGTGCTAGGCAAAGCGGGAGGGATGGCTACACCTTC. Protein product: CSARQSGRDGYTF.

As to this clonotype: An end of the junction does not agree with germline; a read error may underlie this. The rearrangement uses TRBV24-1 and TRBJ2-7; D possibly corresponds to TRBD1 (5 bases). The CDR3 is made up of 11 amino acids. The germline gives CDR1 KGHDR, CDR2 SFDVKD. CDR3 DNA: TGTGCCACGTCACAGGAGTACGAGCAGTGCTTC. As protein: CATSQEYEQCF.

This clonotype was counted only a few times. This rearrangement joins TRBV6-5 to TRBJ2-1; TRBD2 matches 7 bases. The CDR3 contains 16 residues. CDR1 MNHEY and CDR2 SVGAGI come from the germline V gene. V trimming: 5 bases; J trimming: 9 bases; junction bases outside the gene matches: 16. The CDR3 sequence: CASSHRRGREGSEQFF. CDR3 DNA: TGTGCCAGCAGTCACCGCCGGGGCAGGGAGGGTAGTGAGCAGTTCTTC.

This clonotype came up many times. The chain carries TRBV4-2 and TRBJ2-3; tentatively, D is TRBD1 (5 bases). The CDR3 sequence is 16 residues long. Germline V gene sequence: CDR1 LGHNA, CDR2 YNFKEQ. V gave up 1 base and J gave up 2 bases, with 13 bases separating them. The CDR3 nucleotides are TGTGCCAGCAGCCAAGTTGAAGTGGGGCTCACAGATACGCAGTATTTT. The encoded protein is CASSQVEVGLTDTQYF.